The entry below describes one T cell receptor (beta chain). The target of this receptor is not known. Base qualities are not at hand, and no much larger clone is one base apart. These data originate in a study of response to subunit inactivated influenza vaccine (dated by TCRdb to 2016 to 2019). In the study overall: Deep quantitative profiling of the T cell receptor repertoire was used in the study to follow responses to a trivalent subunit inactivated influenza vaccine.

General study outcomes and caveats: The authors proposed that each seasonal influenza vaccination may bring in only a limited number of new T cells.

Trimming leaves V shorter by 0 bases and J shorter by 5 bases, with the junction holding 8 bases beyond the gene matches. Counted from cysteine to phenylalanine, this CDR3 has 15 amino acids. CDR3 DNA is the only sequence kept; it has 45 bases, read in frame from the first base. The germline V gene (reference sequence) provides CDR1 DFQATT and CDR2 SNEGSKA. Library preparation used RT-PCR. For sequencing, an Illumina HiSeq 2500 was employed. Using fastp trimming at Q25 and MiXCR clonotype assembly, TCRdb reanalyzed the public sequencing data and kept in-frame beta chains. Rows merge per CDR3 protein into single entries with the most common DNA and genes. The sample table lists hundreds of thousands of distinct CDR3 sequences, approximately 15% of them with a count of one. The leading ten clones occupy approximately 7.6% of the sample.

This sequence uses TRBV20-1 and TRBJ2-7, with 9 middle bases fitting TRBD1. This receptor was taken from a man over 45 who received an inactivated influenza vaccine. Donor details come from another sample of the same person, matched by shared clones. This specimen was PBMCs from blood, taken less than 15 days before vaccination. The sequenced DNA is TGCAGTGCTAGAGAGATAACAGGGGGCTTCAACGAGCAGTACTTC. Translated, it reads CSAREITGGFNEQYF.